These 26 T cell receptor beta chains originate from one sample sequenced in a study of preoperative IRX-2 immunotherapy in early breast cancer. Treatment indicated: preoperative locoregional IRX-2 cytokine immunotherapy. Sequenced by immunoSEQ multiplex PCR; TCRdb stores in-frame clones only, minus some. The sample includes about 62,000 clones, approximately 93% of them seen just once. This material was collected from a patient treated with IRX-2 immunotherapy. These receptors were obtained from a human donor with breast cancer.

V is TRBV12-5 and J is TRBJ2-5; D is ambiguous. There are 15 residues in the CDR3. The V and J ends lost 1 base and 1 base respectively, with 10 bases between them. Germline-derived CDR1 and CDR2 are LGHNT and FRNRAP. The CDR3 here is CASGLAPSPQETQYF. CDR3 coding DNA: TGTGCTAGTGGTTTGGCCCCGTCTCCCCAAGAGACCCAGTACTTC. The full variable domain, with the rest looked up from reference TRBV12-5 and TRBJ2-5, is DARVTQTPRHKVTEMGQEVTMRCQPILGHNTVFWYRQTMMQGLELLAYFRNRAPLDDSGMPKDRFSAEMPDATLATLKIQPSEPRDSAVYFCASGLAPSPQETQYFGPGTRLLVL.

The chain recombines TRBV9 with TRBJ2-1; 8 bases are a match to TRBD2. The CDR3 runs 15 residues. Germline V gives CDR1 SGDLS, CDR2 YYNGEE. The V segment lost 1 base and the J segment 6 bases; nucleotides outside the gene matches: 6. The CDR3 nucleotides are TGTGCCAGCAGCGTAACGAGCGGGAGTTTCAATGAGCAGTTCTTC. It is translated as CASSVTSGSFNEQFF.

Comments on this clone: The same CDR3 is also encoded by other DNA sequences in this sample. The rearrangement uses TRBV18 and TRBJ1-1; D ambiguous. The germline V and J ends were trimmed by 3 bases and 5 bases, with 16 bases remaining between them. Germline values: CDR1 KGHSH, CDR2 LQKENI. This CDR3 has 15 residues. The CDR3 nucleotides are TGTGCCAGCTCACCCGAGACGACTCGGTCAACTGAAGCTTTCTTT. Translation gives CASSPETTRSTEAFF.

This clone was recorded only once. V gene TRBV29-1 combines with J gene TRBJ2-5, with D unresolved. Germline-derived CDR1 and CDR2 are SQVTM and ANQGSEA. This CDR3 region has 12 residues. The ends were cut back, 4 bases at V and 1 base at J, with 7 bases in the middle. The CDR3 loop is CSVVAAQETQYF. The CDR3 DNA is TGCAGCGTTGTGGCAGCCCAAGAGACCCAGTACTTC. The variable domain in full, completed from reference TRBV29-1 and TRBJ2-5, reads SAVISQKPSRDICQRGTSLTIQCQVDSQVTMMFWYRQQPGQSLTLIATANQGSEATYESGFVIDKFPISRPNLTFSTLTVSNMSPEDSSIYLCSVVAAQETQYFGPGTRLLVL.

This sequence joins TRBV11-2 and TRBJ2-6, with D possibly called TRBD1 or TRBD2 (5 bases each). V was shortened by 5 bases and J by 0 bases, with 8 bases between the two germline ends. CDR1 is SGHAT, CDR2 FQNNGV, per germline. CDR3 length: 15 residues. The CDR3 bases are TGTGCCAGCAGCCAGGGAGTCTCTGGGGCCAACGTCCTGACTTTC. Translated: CASSQGVSGANVLTF. The entire variable domain, with the rest obtained from reference TRBV11-2 and TRBJ2-6, is as follows: EAGVAQSPRYKIIEKRQSVAFWCNPISGHATLYWYQQILGQGPKLLIQFQNNGVVDDSQLPKDRFSAERLKGVDSTLKIQPAKLEDSAVYLCASSQGVSGANVLTFGAGSRLTVL.

V is TRBV7-8 and J is TRBJ2-7; 9 nucleotides match TRBD1. In germline, CDR1 is SGHVS, CDR2 FQNEAQ. With V trimmed by 5 bases and J by 1 base, 6 bases remained unmatched. The CDR3 runs to 15 residues. CDR3 in amino acids: CASSDRDRASYEQYF. CDR3 coding DNA: TGTGCCAGCAGCGACCGGGACAGGGCTTCCTACGAGCAGTACTTC.

The chain has TRBV7-7 and TRBJ2-7; D may be TRBD1 (5 bases). Germline V CDR1 and CDR2: SSHAT, FNYEAQ (reference sequence). The CDR3 has 13 residues. V was shortened by 5 bases and J by 1 base, with 9 bases between the two germline ends. Here the CDR3 DNA reads TGTGCCAGCAGCGCCGACAGTTCCTACGAGCAGTACTTC. It translates to CASSADSSYEQYF. Full variable domain (rest looked up from reference TRBV7-7 and TRBJ2-7): GAGVSQSPRYKVTKRGQDVTLRCDPISSHATLYWYQQALGQGPEFLTYFNYEAQPDKSGLPSDRFSAERPEGSISTLTIQRTEQRDSAMYRCASSADSSYEQYFGPGTRLTVT.

V is TRBV6-6 and J is TRBJ2-1; D remains ambiguous. Trimming left V 0 bases short and J 5 bases short, with 8 bases between. The CDR3 sequence is 14 residues long. Germline loops: CDR1 MNHNY, CDR2 SVGAGI (reference sequence). As DNA, the CDR3 is TGTGCCAGCAGTTACTCGCAGCTAGACAATGAGCAGTTCTTC. Translation: CASSYSQLDNEQFF.

J is TRBJ2-7 and V is TRBV5-5; D is unclear. Trimming stripped 3 bases from V and 3 bases from J, with 13 bases between. The CDR3 spans 14 residues. Germline V gene lookup returns CDR1 SGHKS and CDR2 YYEKEE (reference sequence). The CDR3 coding sequence is TGTGCCAGCAGCTCCTCCGGGCCGCGCTACGAGCAGTACTTC. Translation: CASSSSGPRYEQYF.

The chain has TRBV20-1 and TRBJ2-1, with no clear D. The V end was cut by 6 bases, the J end by 8 bases, with 11 bases between. The CDR3 is 11 residues long. Germline assignment: CDR1 DFQATT and CDR2 SNEGSKA (reference sequence). The CDR3 loop reads CSAQRRHEQFF. DNA for the CDR3: TGCAGTGCGCAGAGACGTCATGAGCAGTTCTTC.

The CDR3 loop reads CASSLMGLAVHEQYF. The CDR3 DNA sequence: TGTGCCAGCAGCTTAATGGGACTAGCGGTCCACGAGCAGTACTTC. J is TRBJ2-7 and V is TRBV7-8; 11 bases map to TRBD2. J gave up 5 bases and V 2 bases, and 5 bases lay outside the gene matches. The CDR3 runs 15 residues. From germline, CDR1 is SGHVS and CDR2 FQNEAQ.

The chain has TRBV19 and TRBJ1-5; D gene uncertain. Germline CDR1 and CDR2: LNHDA and SQIVND (reference sequence). This CDR3 has 14 amino acids. The V and J ends lost 3 bases and 4 bases respectively, with 10 bases between them. DNA of the CDR3: TGTGCCAGTAGTATTACCGTCCGAAATCAGCCCCAGCATTTT. Protein sequence: CASSITVRNQPQHF.

V usage is TRBV27 and J usage is TRBJ2-7; TRBD1 matches 8 bases. V was clipped by 5 bases and J by 0 bases; unmatched bases: 3. The CDR3 runs 14 residues. The germline CDR1 and CDR2 sequences are MNHEY and SMNVEV (reference sequence). In nucleotides, the CDR3 is TGTGCCAGCAGTCTGGGACAGGCCTCCTACGAGCAGTACTTC. It translates to CASSLGQASYEQYF.

This chain joins TRBV7-9 and TRBJ2-3; D is perhaps TRBD1 (5 bases). This CDR3 is built from 14 residues. Between the trimmed V and J ends, which lost 5 bases and 2 bases, there was a span of 11 bases. CDR1 and CDR2 (germline): SEHNR, FQNEAQ (reference sequence). CDR3 bases: TGTGCCAGCAGCAAAGGGGATTTCACAGATACGCAGTATTTT. This sequence encodes CASSKGDFTDTQYF.

The gene calls are TRBV7-9 and TRBJ2-5; 11 bases are shared with TRBD2. V was pared by 7 bases and J by 5 bases, with 18 bases of the junction left unmatched. The CDR3 consists of 18 residues. CDR1 and CDR2 from the germline V gene are SEHNR and FQNEAQ (reference sequence). The CDR3 loop reads CASTLTGLAGGEAETQYF. The DNA of the CDR3 is TGTGCCAGCACGCTGACTGGGCTAGCGGGGGGTGAGGCGGAGACCCAGTACTTC.

The chain joins TRBV4-3 to TRBJ2-2; D unclear. V lost 1 base and J 2 bases, leaving 5 bases between the germline ends. This CDR3 contains 14 residues. Germline values: CDR1 LGHNA, CDR2 YSLEER. Written as DNA, the CDR3 is TGCGCCAGCAGCCAAGTATTAAACACCGGGGAGCTGTTTTTT. It codes for CASSQVLNTGELFF.

V and J are TRBV7-3 and TRBJ2-3; 12 bases agree with TRBD2. The germline V gene encodes CDR1 SGHTA and CDR2 FQGTGA. V gave up 5 bases and J gave up 6 bases; unmatched junction bases: 12. The CDR3 totals 17 residues. This chain's CDR3 is CASSTASGRAWSDTQYF. DNA for the CDR3: TGTGCCAGCAGCACCGCTAGCGGGAGGGCCTGGTCGGATACGCAGTATTTT.

DNA for the CDR3: TGCGCCAGCAGCCAAGATTTAAGATCCTACAATGAGCAGTTCTTC. This encodes CASSQDLRSYNEQFF. The gene calls are TRBV4-3 and TRBJ2-1; D gene uncertain. Trimming took 0 bases from V and 1 from J, leaving 7 bases between them. Germline CDR1 is LGHNA and CDR2 is YSLEER. The CDR3 runs 15 residues.

This chain joins TRBV11-3 and TRBJ2-7; D is unresolved. Germline-derived CDR1 and CDR2 are SGHNT and YENEEA. The CDR3 extends over 18 amino acids. The V and J ends lost 3 bases and 0 bases respectively, with 21 bases between them. The CDR3 protein is CASSLNALYEVSSYEQYF. In DNA, the CDR3 is TGTGCCAGCAGCTTGAACGCTTTGTATGAGGTTAGCTCCTACGAGCAGTACTTC.

The chain carries TRBV15 and TRBJ1-1; possible D gene TRBD1, 5 bases. V lost 0 bases and J 1 base, leaving 12 bases between the germline ends. This CDR3 contains 16 residues. The germline CDR1 and CDR2 sequences are LNHNV and YYDKDF (reference sequence). CDR3 in amino acids: CATSRDLGRANTEAFF. The CDR3 DNA reads as TGTGCCACCAGCAGAGATCTGGGCAGGGCGAACACTGAAGCTTTCTTT.

The chain employs TRBV4-1 and TRBJ2-5; unclear D gene. Germline loops: CDR1 MGHRA, CDR2 YSYEKL. The CDR3 spans 16 residues. With 4 bases removed from V and 2 bases from J, the gap between germline ends came to 17 bases. The CDR3 DNA is TGCGCCAGCAGCCCAAGATCGCCTAGTGGGCAAGAGACCCAGTACTTC. It is translated as CASSPRSPSGQETQYF.

This clone was observed a few times. This rearrangement joins TRBV6-1 to TRBJ1-4; D possibly corresponds to TRBD1 (6 bases). The germline V gene encodes CDR1 MNHNS and CDR2 SASEGT. V dropped 6 bases and J dropped 7 bases, with 15 bases sitting between them. The CDR3 length is 14 residues. The CDR3 DNA reads as TGTGCCAGCAGGCGGACAGCTGGGGGTGAAAAACTGTTTTTT. Amino acids: CASRRTAGGEKLFF.

The rearrangement links TRBV5-1 to TRBJ2-2; unclear D gene. Trimming took 1 base from V and 0 from J, leaving 7 bases between them. This CDR3 region has 15 residues. Germline V gene data show CDR1 as SGHRS and CDR2 as YFSETQ. The CDR3 coding sequence is TGCGCCAGCAGCTTGATGACGGCGAACACCGGGGAGCTGTTTTTT. The encoded protein is CASSLMTANTGELFF.

This clone has a single count. A junction end diverges from the germline sequence, so it may reflect a read error. The DNA for the CDR3 is TGCGAGACTAGTAACTACAATGAGCAGTTCTTC. Residues: CETSNYNEQFF. V gene TRBV27 combines with J gene TRBJ2-1; D possibly corresponds to TRBD2 (6 bases). Germline CDR1 MNHEY, CDR2 SMNVEV (reference sequence). The CDR3 covers 11 residues.

The chain joins TRBV2 to TRBJ2-3; D is ambiguous. The CDR3 runs to 12 residues. The germline V and J ends were trimmed by 8 bases and 8 bases, with 14 bases remaining between them. Germline lookup yields CDR1 SNHLY and CDR2 FYNNEI. CDR3 in DNA: TGTGCCAGCGCTATGGACGAGGTTACGCAGTATTTT. Amino acids: CASAMDEVTQYF.

The DNA of the CDR3 is TGTGCCAGCAGCCCTTCTTCGGGGCTCGGCTACGAGCAGTACTTC. Its protein product is CASSPSSGLGYEQYF. The chain employs TRBV7-9 and TRBJ2-7; D possibly uses TRBD1 or TRBD2 (5 bases each). V was cut by 5 bases and J by 3 bases, with 17 bases left in between. This CDR3 comprises 15 residues. CDR1 SEHNR and CDR2 FQNEAQ come from the germline V gene (reference sequence). Together with reference TRBV7-9 and TRBJ2-7, the CDR3 gives the full variable domain: DTGVSQNPRHKITKRGQNVTFRCDPISEHNRLYWYRQTLGQGPEFLTYFQNEAQLEKSRLLSDRFSAERPKGSFSTLEIQRTEQGDSAMYLCASSPSSGLGYEQYFGPGTRLTVT.